Below, one T cell receptor (beta chain) is given with its context. The record originates from a study of blood T cell repertoires in COVID-19. Study-wide background: The United States, Italy and Spain were the sources of the acute and convalescent COVID-19 samples. Sample material is recorded as cDNA or gDNA derived from T cells, B-cell-depleted T cells, or PBMCs.

Authors' data handling: Reference gene primer amplification in the assay estimated nucleated cell counts. The data were produced by immunoSEQ multiplex PCR, yet TCRdb's version contains in-frame clones alone and is incomplete. V, J and clone size reflect that table, while D and trimming were determined from the DNA. This sample carries over 250,000 clones, around 87% of them seen once, and the ten largest clones take approximately 2.3%. There are 13 residues in the CDR3. Trimming took 6 bases from V and 5 from J, leaving 10 bases between them. The germline V gene has CDR1 ENHRY and CDR2 SYGVKD. The rearrangement joins TRBV10-3 to TRBJ2-2; D ambiguous. The sequencing sample was made of peripheral blood. The receptor was derived from a woman in her 50s with acute or convalescent COVID-19. CDR3 loop: CAIRAYGTGELFF. In DNA, the CDR3 is TGTGCCATCAGAGCGTATGGTACCGGGGAGCTGTTTTTT.